The clone carrying this T cell receptor (beta chain) was found a few times. Its matching antigen is unknown. The CDR3 runs 15 residues. Per germline, CDR1 SNHLY and CDR2 FYNNEI. J was trimmed by 0 bases and V by 5 bases; bases with no gene match: 6. These data originate in a study of cytomegalovirus exposure and HLA in healthy donors. Primers included in the PCR were 60 Vbeta and 13 Jbeta primers. Data came from immunoSEQ multiplex PCR; TCRdb stores just in-frame clones and leaves some out. The table lists tens of thousands of clones, approximately 7.7% of them singletons. Notes on the study in general: In a later analysis, V- and J-gene trimming of beta chains associated with a DCLRE1C missense variant, replicated independently. Among CMV-associated TCR beta chains, most appeared HLA-restricted in a later analysis. Roughly even sequencing depth across donors was the assumption behind the presence/absence analyses.

The sequenced sample was PBMCs. The V gene is TRBV2, the J gene TRBJ1-2; TRBD1 aligns across 7 bases. The clonotype comes from a man aged 45 to 65 in good health and CMV-seronegative. CDR3 coding DNA: TGTGCCAGCAGTAGCCGGGACAGTGCTAACTATGGCTACACCTTC. Amino acid sequence: CASSSRDSANYGYTF.